The rows below give T cell receptor beta chains drawn from one sample of a study of post-analysis software for immune sequencing data. TCRdb used MiXCR to reprocess the PCR reads, holding one entry per CDR3 protein. The sample carries 250,000 to 300,000 distinct CDR3 sequences, less than 40% recorded once. The sample was blood. These receptors originate from a girl aged 10-17 years with multiple sclerosis. Both conserved end residues are trimmed from each CDR3. The order of the fields is V gene, J gene, CDR3 protein.

v_call: TRBV7-8
j_call: TRBJ2-1
cdr3_aa: ASSSSVRALNEQF

v_call: TRBV5-1
j_call: TRBJ2-3
cdr3_aa: ASSPGGLAGTDTQY

v_call: TRBV10-3
j_call: TRBJ2-1
cdr3_aa: AISERQFQYNEQF

v_call: TRBV7-9
j_call: TRBJ1-3
cdr3_aa: ASSRSGNTIY

v_call: TRBV15
j_call: TRBJ1-6
cdr3_aa: ATSRDGQWSPLH

v_call: TRBV20-1
j_call: TRBJ1-2
cdr3_aa: SASRPNGGYT

v_call: TRBV4-1
j_call: TRBJ1-1
cdr3_aa: ASSQTPGQLGLNTEAF

v_call: TRBV28
j_call: TRBJ2-3
cdr3_aa: ASSPVRDTQY

v_call: TRBV12-3/TRBV12-4
j_call: TRBJ2-3
cdr3_aa: ASSFAGASTDTQY

v_call: TRBV5-1
j_call: TRBJ1-6
cdr3_aa: ASSLVDRRSPPH

v_call: TRBV23-1
j_call: TRBJ2-7
cdr3_aa: ARKTGTRRSSYEQY

v_call: TRBV20-1
j_call: TRBJ2-3
cdr3_aa: SAEMEDTQY

v_call: TRBV11-2
j_call: TRBJ2-5
cdr3_aa: ASGTGGTQY

v_call: TRBV4-2
j_call: TRBJ2-1
cdr3_aa: ASSQDAPGLAWDNEQF

v_call: TRBV7-2
j_call: TRBJ2-3
cdr3_aa: ASSLQVSVAGSTDTQY

v_call: TRBV20-1
j_call: TRBJ2-5
cdr3_aa: SAIVAAQETQY

v_call: TRBV29-1
j_call: TRBJ2-3
cdr3_aa: SVGLRGADTQY

v_call: TRBV6-1
j_call: TRBJ2-1
cdr3_aa: ASSPRDRTYNEQF

v_call: TRBV6-2/TRBV6-3
j_call: TRBJ2-1
cdr3_aa: ASRTRWSGSYNEQF

v_call: TRBV20-1
j_call: TRBJ2-3
cdr3_aa: SASDRGIGTDTQY

v_call: TRBV20-1
j_call: TRBJ2-3
cdr3_aa: SARGGGGVTDTQY

v_call: TRBV20-1
j_call: TRBJ2-3
cdr3_aa: SASAGAVSTDTQY

v_call: TRBV5-1
j_call: TRBJ2-3
cdr3_aa: ASSLTGEGTDTQY

v_call: TRBV27
j_call: TRBJ2-1
cdr3_aa: ASSLPGLAGLQF

v_call: TRBV7-9
j_call: TRBJ1-3
cdr3_aa: ASSLARGSGNTIY

v_call: TRBV24-1
j_call: TRBJ2-5
cdr3_aa: ATSSAETQY

v_call: TRBV4-2
j_call: TRBJ1-1
cdr3_aa: ASSHRGGEAEAF

v_call: TRBV6-2/TRBV6-3
j_call: TRBJ2-7
cdr3_aa: ASTKAYAPNEQY

v_call: TRBV20-1
j_call: TRBJ1-6
cdr3_aa: SARLGLLNSPLH

v_call: TRBV28
j_call: TRBJ1-5
cdr3_aa: ASSPMIGAGGQPQH

v_call: TRBV4-1
j_call: TRBJ2-5
cdr3_aa: ASSQEPRPQGETQY

v_call: TRBV3-1
j_call: TRBJ2-3
cdr3_aa: ASRAGGGTDTQY

v_call: TRBV10-2
j_call: TRBJ2-3
cdr3_aa: ASSETSRRPSTDTQY

v_call: TRBV3-1
j_call: TRBJ1-1
cdr3_aa: ASSYGSNTEAF

v_call: TRBV29-1
j_call: TRBJ2-7
cdr3_aa: SVLGGGTYEQY

v_call: TRBV5-1
j_call: TRBJ2-1
cdr3_aa: ASSYGTSAYNEQF

v_call: TRBV24-1
j_call: TRBJ2-3
cdr3_aa: ATSERLLAGVADTQY

v_call: TRBV20-1
j_call: TRBJ2-1
cdr3_aa: SAHGTRTLRSEQF

v_call: TRBV10-1
j_call: TRBJ2-1
cdr3_aa: ASSLPSGRGAYNEQF

v_call: TRBV10-2
j_call: TRBJ1-1
cdr3_aa: ANTPRGGGTEAF

v_call: TRBV12-3/TRBV12-4
j_call: TRBJ2-7
cdr3_aa: ASSPGQGSSYEQY

v_call: TRBV28
j_call: TRBJ2-7
cdr3_aa: ASSLGGGREQY

v_call: TRBV6-6
j_call: TRBJ2-5
cdr3_aa: ASSYSSRVAIPEKETQY

v_call: TRBV7-3
j_call: TRBJ1-1
cdr3_aa: ASSLVKNTEAF

v_call: TRBV7-2
j_call: TRBJ2-3
cdr3_aa: ASSLETRGYTDTQY

v_call: TRBV3-1
j_call: TRBJ1-4
cdr3_aa: ASSQVRSGTREKLF

v_call: TRBV4-1
j_call: TRBJ1-5
cdr3_aa: ASSQEALLGNQPQH

v_call: TRBV21-1
j_call: TRBJ2-1
cdr3_aa: ASSKGSGGASFYEQF

v_call: TRBV20-1
j_call: TRBJ1-5
cdr3_aa: SARDPTGYPNQPQH

v_call: TRBV20-1
j_call: TRBJ2-7
cdr3_aa: SARDWGRGSLYEQY

v_call: TRBV20-1
j_call: TRBJ2-7
cdr3_aa: SAGHRTSGGLYNEQY

v_call: TRBV20-1
j_call: TRBJ1-5
cdr3_aa: SARDVRQGGNQPQH

v_call: TRBV12-5
j_call: TRBJ1-5
cdr3_aa: ASGLVGGPNQPQH

v_call: TRBV29-1
j_call: TRBJ2-7
cdr3_aa: SVGSGAHEQY

v_call: TRBV5-1
j_call: TRBJ2-2
cdr3_aa: ASSETGNTGELF

v_call: TRBV20-1
j_call: TRBJ2-7
cdr3_aa: SAGDPGLAANYEQY

v_call: TRBV7-2
j_call: TRBJ2-1
cdr3_aa: ASSPYRSGASYNEQF